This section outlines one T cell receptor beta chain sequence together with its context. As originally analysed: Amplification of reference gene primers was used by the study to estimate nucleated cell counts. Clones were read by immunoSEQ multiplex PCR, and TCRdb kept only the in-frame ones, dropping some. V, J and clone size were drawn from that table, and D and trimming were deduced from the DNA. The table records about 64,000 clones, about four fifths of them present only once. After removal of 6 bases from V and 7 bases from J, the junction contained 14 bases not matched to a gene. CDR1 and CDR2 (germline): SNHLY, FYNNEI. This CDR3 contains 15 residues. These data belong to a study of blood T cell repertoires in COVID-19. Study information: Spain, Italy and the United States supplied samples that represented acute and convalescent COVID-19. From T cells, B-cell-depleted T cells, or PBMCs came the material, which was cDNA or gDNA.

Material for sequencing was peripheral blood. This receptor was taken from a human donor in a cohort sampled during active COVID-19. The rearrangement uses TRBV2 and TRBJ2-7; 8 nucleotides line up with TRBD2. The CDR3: CASRLQGLAGLEQYF. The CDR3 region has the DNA TGTGCCAGCAGACTGCAGGGGCTAGCGGGTTTGGAGCAGTACTTC.